This TCR beta chain was found in a study of T cell responses to AZD1222 COVID-19 vaccine. Study conclusions and caveats: Researchers took repertoire samples only after the peak T cell response had come.

Worth noting for this clone: What it binds is not known.

In germline, CDR1 is MDHEN, CDR2 SYDVKM. The CDR3 sequence is 12 residues long. The germline V and J ends were trimmed by 10 bases and 0 bases, with 9 bases remaining between them. Sequenced by immunoSEQ multiplex PCR; TCRdb stores in-frame clones only, minus some. This table holds roughly 270,000 clones, almost 95% found once. The receptor was derived from an adult who received the AZD1222 COVID-19 vaccine. The source material was peripheral blood, sampled 28 days after the second AZD1222 dose. J is TRBJ1-2 and V is TRBV28; D is undetermined. CDR3 amino acids: CATKLANYGYTF. CDR3 DNA sequence: TGTGCCACCAAGTTAGCTAACTATGGCTACACCTTC.